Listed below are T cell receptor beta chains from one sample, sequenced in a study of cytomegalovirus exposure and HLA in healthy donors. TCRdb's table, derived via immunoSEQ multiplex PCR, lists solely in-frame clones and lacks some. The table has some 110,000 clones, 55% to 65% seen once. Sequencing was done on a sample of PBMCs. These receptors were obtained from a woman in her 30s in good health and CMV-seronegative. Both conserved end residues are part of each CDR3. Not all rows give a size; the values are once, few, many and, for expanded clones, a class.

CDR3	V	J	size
CASSTEQGTGGYTF	TRBV28	TRBJ1-2	-
CASSLHQVRAALQNTGELFF	TRBV18	TRBJ2-2	-
CASSLGEATDTQYF	TRBV11-3	TRBJ2-3	-
CASHPGLAGPNEQFF	TRBV28	TRBJ2-1	-
CASSEGRRLNEQFF	TRBV2	TRBJ2-1	-
CAWSGLAGEGHTDTQYF	TRBV30	TRBJ2-3	once
CASSFRPGWATDTQYF	TRBV7-2	TRBJ2-3	-
CASSDPDRDIQYF	TRBV25-1	TRBJ2-4	-
CASSFRLQADTQYF	TRBV7-2	TRBJ2-3	-
CASSPGGHGGTEAFF	TRBV7-9	TRBJ1-1	few
CASSKWGGEYGYTF	TRBV21-1	TRBJ1-2	-
CASSIEGQGAIQYF	TRBV19	TRBJ2-4	-
CASRRATGSMNTEAFF	TRBV28	TRBJ1-1	-
CASSLLGGLAGTYEQYF	TRBV28	TRBJ2-7	-
CASRGQCHSNQPQHF	TRBV21-1	TRBJ1-5	-
CASSTGLAGAHEQYF	TRBV5-1	TRBJ2-7	-
CASSQLTPGTGRETLGTEAFF	TRBV4-3	TRBJ1-1	-
CASTLSGRPGETQYF	TRBV2	TRBJ2-5	-
CASSFDRRPSTDTQYF	TRBV6-5	TRBJ2-3	medium-sized
CASSPGTSGSYQFF	TRBV5-4	TRBJ2-1	-
CASRDRVGKLFF	TRBV2	TRBJ1-4	-
CASSLGLTTGEQYF	TRBV7-2	TRBJ2-7	-
CASSPKRERQETQYF	TRBV7-6	TRBJ2-5	few
CAIRMLAADTGELFF	TRBV10-3	TRBJ2-2	once
CSACSRDSTDTQYF	TRBV29-1	TRBJ2-3	-
CASSFGSQETQYF	TRBV11-2	TRBJ2-5	few
CASSLDSGTYEQYF	TRBV5-1	TRBJ2-7	-